This TCR beta chain was recorded in a study of shared clonotypes between healthy human individuals (dated by TCRdb to about 2020). Context from the whole study: Three men and a couple of women, aged 18 to 49 years, made up the cohort. Per donor, three plates each were used for CD4 naive and CD4 memory, two for CD8 naive, and one for CD8 memory. Blood TCR repertoires of five healthy adults were deeply sequenced to estimate repertoire size and the extent of clonotype sharing between individuals. To increase sequencing depth and limit assay-specific biases, different laboratories used diverse techniques to prepare libraries and sequence TCR repertoires. Per donor, leukapheresis produced somewhere between about 0.94 and 9 billion PBMCs. What the research found in general, with its limitations: Pairwise subsampling indicated that sequencing depth was expected to affect the degree of clonotype sharing among donors. Because the study included only a small number of donors, the genetic and exposure-history diversity represented was limited. Only blood was sampled, and tissue TCR repertoires likely differ from those in blood. Estimated clonotype richness was generally larger for naive than for memory subsets. Higher generation probabilities were observed for clonotypes shared by all four sorted-subset donors than for non-shared clonotypes. Sharing across several donors was observed for approximately 5% of naive CD4, about 4% of naive CD8, 2.3% of memory CD4, and roughly 0.4% of memory CD8 clonotypes. Rarefaction of sorted-subset datasets indicated incomplete sequencing despite the large sequencing depth.

Regarding this clone: What antigen it recognizes has not been identified. It has no much larger one-base neighbor in the sample; base qualities were not kept. This sample includes further DNA sequences coding for the same CDR3.

TCR CDR3 regions were amplified from genomic DNA by multiplex PCR using the deep immunoSEQ assay. Genomic DNA extracted from each cell subset was distributed evenly over all wells of several immunoSEQ 96-well plates, and each plate served as one replicate. Each replicate PCR for sorted subsets received about 0.2 ug genomic DNA, equal to roughly 29,000 T cell genomes. Purified libraries were measured with a Qubit 3.0 fluorometer, size-checked on a Bioanalyzer 2100, and measured again with the KAPA Library Quantification kit. A separate single-read 150-cycle Illumina NextSeq 550 flow cell was used to sequence each immunoSEQ 96-well plate. The authors' analysis ran thus. Because the immunoSEQ output included only junctional sequences and no quality scores, the filtering could not be the same as the filtering used for full-length reads. Sequences were annotated with PyIR, a Python wrapper for IgBLAST v1.9, and V/J genes and CDR3 were assigned using IMGT germline references. Any read was removed if the V/J assignment was weak (E-value above 1e-6), the CDR3 was missing, or the read contained stop codons, out-of-frame junctions, or ambiguous translated residues. V3J clonotypes were defined as sequences sharing the same inferred V gene, J gene, and CDR3 amino acid sequence. Percentage overlap between repertoires was computed as shared unique clonotypes divided by the size of the smaller repertoire. Three approaches were used to assess repertoire richness: RTK rarefaction, the Chao1 estimator, and Recon v2.1 estimates of unobserved clonotypes. Generation probabilities for all TCRbeta clonotypes obtained by the gDNA method from a handful of donors were computed using OLGA. TCRdb provides this immuneACCESS table in a form limited to in-frame rearrangements. Some clones are lacking; in checked studies, under half of them reflect an unresolved V gene, and why the rest are absent is not known. That table supplies the V and J calls and clone size; D and trimming were determined from the DNA. The sample contains 950,000 to 1,100,000 clones, approximately 70% of them found a single time. The ten top clones hold roughly 1.5% of the sample.

Healthy HIV-negative adults with no recently reported acute infections or vaccinations were included as donors. Every donor was a Caucasian adult living in Nashville, Tennessee, USA. CD4+ T cells were enriched by magnetic negative selection, after which naive cells were positively selected on CD45RA and the negative fraction was taken as the memory subset. Blood was obtained by leukapheresis, after which PBMCs were separated by Ficoll-Histopaque density gradient centrifugation and cryopreserved in liquid nitrogen vapor phase. Analytical flow cytometry was used to check the purity and quantity of each magnetically sorted T cell population. Genomic DNA was isolated from every sorted fraction and measured by UV absorbance on a Nanodrop 2000c. The sequenced material came from memory CD4+ T cells sorted from blood. Taken with the paper, the label for cell subset or site translates to: CD45RA-negative fraction. The TCR sequence derives from a man younger than 35 in good health.

The nucleotide sequence is given as TGTGCCAGCAGCCTCGTGTCAAACACCGGGGAGCTGTTTTTT. This translates into CASSLVSNTGELFF. The V and J genes are TRBV5-4 and TRBJ2-2; the D gene remains uncertain. V is pared back by 4 bases and J by 2 bases, with 9 bases lying between the germline termini. The CDR3 sequence holds 14 residues, the cysteine and phenylalanine included. Only the CDR3 region is kept as DNA, spanning 42 bases read in frame from base 1. The germline V gene (reference sequence) yields SGHNT for CDR1 and YYREEE for CDR2.